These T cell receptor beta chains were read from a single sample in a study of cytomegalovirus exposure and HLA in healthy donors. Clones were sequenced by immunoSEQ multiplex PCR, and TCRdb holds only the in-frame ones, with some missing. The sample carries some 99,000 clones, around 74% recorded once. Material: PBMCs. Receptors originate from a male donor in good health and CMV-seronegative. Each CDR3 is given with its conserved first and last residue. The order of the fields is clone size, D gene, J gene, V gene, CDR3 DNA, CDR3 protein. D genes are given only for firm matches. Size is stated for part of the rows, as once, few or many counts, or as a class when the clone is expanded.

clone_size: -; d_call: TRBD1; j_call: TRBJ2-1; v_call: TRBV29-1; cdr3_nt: TGCAGCGTTGAGGGACAGGGGGCTACAAATGAGCAGTTCTTC; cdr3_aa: CSVEGQGATNEQFF
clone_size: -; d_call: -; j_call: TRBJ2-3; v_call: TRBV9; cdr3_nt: TGTGCCAGTAGCGTATATGTCAGCACAGATACGCAGTATTTT; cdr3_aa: CASSVYVSTDTQYF
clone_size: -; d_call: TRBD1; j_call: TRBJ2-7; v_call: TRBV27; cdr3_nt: TGTGCCAGCAGTTGGGGGACAGGGTCCTACGAGCAGTACTTC; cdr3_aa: CASSWGTGSYEQYF
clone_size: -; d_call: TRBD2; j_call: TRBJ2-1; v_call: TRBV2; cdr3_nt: TGTGCCAGCAGGGAGGGACTAGCGGTTCCCAGCTCCTACAATGAGCAGTTCTTC; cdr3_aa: CASREGLAVPSSYNEQFF
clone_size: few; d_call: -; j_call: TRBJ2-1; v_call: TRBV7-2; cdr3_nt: TGTGCCAGCAGTTTACTAGCCTCCTCCTACAATGAGCAGTTCTTC; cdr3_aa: CASSLLASSYNEQFF
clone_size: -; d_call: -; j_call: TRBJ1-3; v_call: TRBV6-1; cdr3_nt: TGTGCCAGCACCCGCCAGGGGTCTGGAAACACCATATATTTT; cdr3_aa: CASTRQGSGNTIYF
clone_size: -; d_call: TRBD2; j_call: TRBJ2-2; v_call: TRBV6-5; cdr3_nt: TGTGCCAGCAGTCTAGCGGTGAACACCGGGGAGCTGTTTTTT; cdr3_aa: CASSLAVNTGELFF
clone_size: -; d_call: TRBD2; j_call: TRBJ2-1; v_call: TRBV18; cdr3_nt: TGTGCCAGCTCACTCAATCTACTAGCGCCGTACAATGAGCAGTTCTTC; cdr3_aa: CASSLNLLAPYNEQFF
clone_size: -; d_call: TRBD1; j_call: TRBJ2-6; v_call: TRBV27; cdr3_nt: TGTGCCAGCAGGGGACAGGGGAGCTCTGGGGCCAACGTCCTGACTTTC; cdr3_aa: CASRGQGSSGANVLTF
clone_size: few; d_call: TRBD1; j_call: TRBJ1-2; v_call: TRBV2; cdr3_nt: TGTGCCAGCAGTGCACAGGGGGCACTTAACTATGGCTACACCTTC; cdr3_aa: CASSAQGALNYGYTF
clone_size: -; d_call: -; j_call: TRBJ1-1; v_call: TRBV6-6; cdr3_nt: TGTGCCAGCAGCCCACAGGGGAACACTGAAGCTTTCTTT; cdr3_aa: CASSPQGNTEAFF
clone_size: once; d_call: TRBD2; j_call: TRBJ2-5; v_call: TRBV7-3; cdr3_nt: TGTGCCAGCAGCCAGGGACTAGCGGGAGGTTCGGGTGAGACCCAGTACTTC; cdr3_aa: CASSQGLAGGSGETQYF
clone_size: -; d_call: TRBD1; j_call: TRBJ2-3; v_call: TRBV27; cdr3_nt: TGTGCCACGGGACAGGGCGTGGATACGCAGTATTTT; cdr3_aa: CATGQGVDTQYF
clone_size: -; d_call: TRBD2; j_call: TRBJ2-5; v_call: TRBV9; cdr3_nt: TGTGCCAGCAGCGCGGGGACTAGTCCAACCAGGTGGGAGACCCAGTACTTC; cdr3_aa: CASSAGTSPTRWETQYF
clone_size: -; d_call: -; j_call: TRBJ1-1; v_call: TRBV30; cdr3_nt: TGTGCCGGGATGGGACAAATGAACACTGAAGCTTTCTTT; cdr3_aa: CAGMGQMNTEAFF
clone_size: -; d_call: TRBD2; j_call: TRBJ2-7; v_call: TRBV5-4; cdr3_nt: TGTGCCAGCAGCCAGGGACTAGCGGGAACCTACGAGCAGTACTTC; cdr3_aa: CASSQGLAGTYEQYF